These T cell receptor beta chains were read from a single sample in a study of OX40 agonist ivuxolimab in advanced cancers. The protocol was immunoSEQ multiplex PCR, while the TCRdb copy is restricted to in-frame clones and leaves out a portion. The sample contains approximately 70,000 clones, approximately 81% of which appear only once. The sample was CD4+ or CD8+ T cells sorted from blood, taken in a trial of the OX40 agonist ivuxolimab. The receptors were gathered from an adult with an advanced solid tumor such as melanoma, head and neck, liver or kidney cancer. CDR3s leave out the opening cysteine and the closing phenylalanine or tryptophan. D genes are given only for firm matches.

v_gene: TRBV5-1; d_gene: .; CDR3aa: ASMPGGTDTQY
v_gene: TRBV7-8; d_gene: .; CDR3aa: ASSLEGWGNTEAF
v_gene: TRBV29-1; d_gene: TRBD2; CDR3aa: SGTRTQDPYEQY
v_gene: TRBV6-5; d_gene: .; CDR3aa: ASSLGPKETQY
v_gene: TRBV18; d_gene: TRBD1; CDR3aa: ASSPPDREAQPQH
v_gene: TRBV27; d_gene: .; CDR3aa: ASGSGWDTEAF
v_gene: TRBV19; d_gene: TRBD1; CDR3aa: ASKPGQSYYEQY
v_gene: TRBV5-1; d_gene: .; CDR3aa: AENGGADTQY
v_gene: TRBV28; d_gene: .; CDR3aa: ASSPRLGRETDTQY
v_gene: TRBV6-6; d_gene: TRBD1; CDR3aa: ASSRRTGEGFSYT
v_gene: TRBV6-1; d_gene: .; CDR3aa: ASRRHGGLQETQY